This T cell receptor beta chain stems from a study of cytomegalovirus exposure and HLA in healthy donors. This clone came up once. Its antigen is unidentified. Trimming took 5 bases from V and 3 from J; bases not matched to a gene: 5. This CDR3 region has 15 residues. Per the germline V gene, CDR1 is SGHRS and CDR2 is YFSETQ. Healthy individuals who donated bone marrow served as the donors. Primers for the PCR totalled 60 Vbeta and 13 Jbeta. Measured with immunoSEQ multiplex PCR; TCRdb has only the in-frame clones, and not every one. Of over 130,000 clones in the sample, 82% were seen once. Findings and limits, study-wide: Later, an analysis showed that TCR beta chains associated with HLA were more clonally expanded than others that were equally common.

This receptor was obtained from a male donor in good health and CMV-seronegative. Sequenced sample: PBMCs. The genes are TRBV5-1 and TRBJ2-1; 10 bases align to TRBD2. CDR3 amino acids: CASRDPSGGYNEQFF. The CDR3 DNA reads TGCGCCAGCAGGGACCCTAGCGGGGGCTACAATGAGCAGTTCTTC.